These T cell receptor beta chains were read from a single sample in a study of Graves' ophthalmopathy and Graves' hyperthyroidism. From the multiplex PCR reads, TCRdb called clonotypes with MiXCR, one entry per CDR3 protein. The repertoire has approximately 460,000 distinct CDR3 sequences, roughly an eighth of them found once; the top ten carry approximately 9.8%. Sequencing was performed on blood. All receptors derive from a woman aged 25 to 39 with Graves' ophthalmopathy. Each CDR3 is given with its conserved first and last residue. A D gene is named only where the DNA matches it firmly. Clone sizes are given selectively: once, few, many, or a class where the clone is expanded.

v_gene: TRBV7-8
d_gene: TRBD1
j_gene: TRBJ2-2
abundance: many
CDR3aa: CASSAPLGQGAGELFF
CDR3nt: TGTGCCAGCAGCGCGCCCCTTGGACAGGGGGCCGGGGAGCTGTTTTTT

v_gene: TRBV6-4
d_gene: -
j_gene: TRBJ1-5
abundance: many
CDR3aa: CASSVGEFQPQHF
CDR3nt: TGTGCCAGCAGTGTGGGGGAGTTTCAGCCCCAGCATTTT

v_gene: TRBV5-1
d_gene: -
j_gene: TRBJ2-7
abundance: many
CDR3aa: CASSFGDNYEQYF
CDR3nt: TGCGCCAGCAGCTTCGGGGACAACTACGAGCAGTACTTC

v_gene: TRBV6-1
d_gene: TRBD1
j_gene: TRBJ1-1
abundance: many
CDR3aa: CASSEEGQGATEAFF
CDR3nt: TGTGCCAGCAGTGAAGAAGGACAGGGGGCTACTGAAGCTTTCTTT

v_gene: TRBV12-3/TRBV12-4
d_gene: -
j_gene: TRBJ2-2
abundance: many
CDR3aa: CASQEGPTTGELFF
CDR3nt: TGTGCCAGCCAGGAGGGACCTACGACCGGGGAGCTGTTTTTT

v_gene: TRBV29-1
d_gene: TRBD1
j_gene: TRBJ1-1
abundance: few
CDR3aa: CSVDLGQGGAAEAFF
CDR3nt: TGCAGCGTTGATTTGGGACAGGGGGGGGCGGCTGAAGCTTTCTTT

v_gene: TRBV28
d_gene: -
j_gene: TRBJ2-7
abundance: few
CDR3aa: CASSILGGYDQYF
CDR3nt: TGTGCCAGCAGTATACTGGGAGGCTACGATCAGTACTTC

v_gene: TRBV30
d_gene: -
j_gene: TRBJ1-2
abundance: few
CDR3aa: CASQGGSYGYTF
CDR3nt: TGTGCCTCCCAGGGAGGGAGCTATGGCTACACCTTC

v_gene: TRBV12-3/TRBV12-4
d_gene: -
j_gene: TRBJ2-2
abundance: -
CDR3aa: CASSSLAHLVTGELFF
CDR3nt: TGTGCCAGCAGTTCTCTAGCACATTTAGTCACCGGGGAGCTGTTTTTT

v_gene: TRBV4-2
d_gene: TRBD1
j_gene: TRBJ2-7
abundance: many
CDR3aa: CASSQDSGQPYEQYF
CDR3nt: TGTGCCAGCAGCCAAGACTCGGGACAGCCCTACGAGCAGTACTTC

v_gene: TRBV24-1
d_gene: TRBD2
j_gene: TRBJ2-3
abundance: few
CDR3aa: CATSENREGLDTQYF
CDR3nt: TGTGCCACCAGTGAGAATCGGGAGGGCCTAGATACGCAGTATTTT

v_gene: TRBV4-1
d_gene: -
j_gene: TRBJ2-7
abundance: many
CDR3aa: CASSQGVRMWGRDEQYF
CDR3nt: TGCGCCAGCAGCCAAGGGGTCCGGATGTGGGGAAGGGACGAGCAGTACTTC

v_gene: TRBV6-4
d_gene: -
j_gene: TRBJ1-5
abundance: -
CDR3aa: CASSDGGRGAYQPQHF
CDR3nt: TGTGCCAGCAGTGATGGGGGAAGGGGGGCTTATCAGCCCCAGCATTTT

v_gene: TRBV12-3/TRBV12-4
d_gene: TRBD1
j_gene: TRBJ1-2
abundance: many
CDR3aa: CASRPGQGRAYGYTF
CDR3nt: TGTGCCAGCAGGCCGGGACAGGGGCGGGCCTATGGCTACACCTTC

v_gene: TRBV9
d_gene: TRBD1
j_gene: TRBJ2-7
abundance: many
CDR3aa: CASSVEAGGIYEQYF
CDR3nt: TGTGCCAGCAGCGTTGAAGCAGGGGGTATCTACGAGCAGTACTTC

v_gene: TRBV20-1
d_gene: -
j_gene: TRBJ2-7
abundance: many
CDR3aa: CSASPKEQYF
CDR3nt: TGCAGTGCTAGCCCAAAAGAGCAGTACTTC

v_gene: TRBV27
d_gene: TRBD2
j_gene: TRBJ2-7
abundance: many
CDR3aa: CASSLSGAREQYF
CDR3nt: TGTGCCAGCAGTTTAAGCGGGGCCCGCGAGCAGTACTTC

v_gene: TRBV6-1
d_gene: -
j_gene: TRBJ2-7
abundance: many
CDR3aa: CASSEEDYSYEQYF
CDR3nt: TGTGCCAGCAGTGAGGAGGACTACTCCTACGAGCAGTACTTC

v_gene: TRBV12-3/TRBV12-4
d_gene: -
j_gene: TRBJ2-5
abundance: -
CDR3aa: CASSGLRTYQETQYF
CDR3nt: TGTGCCAGCAGTGGGCTCCGGACTTACCAAGAGACCCAGTACTTC

v_gene: TRBV20-1
d_gene: TRBD2
j_gene: TRBJ2-7
abundance: few
CDR3aa: CSARDRTSGGTFEQYF
CDR3nt: TGCAGTGCTAGAGATCGGACTAGCGGGGGGACCTTCGAGCAGTACTTC

v_gene: TRBV7-9
d_gene: -
j_gene: TRBJ1-2
abundance: many
CDR3aa: CASSPGAAHGYTF
CDR3nt: TGTGCCAGCAGCCCGGGGGCAGCTCATGGCTACACCTTC

v_gene: TRBV6-2/TRBV6-3
d_gene: -
j_gene: TRBJ1-1
abundance: -
CDR3aa: CASSPGLGIGSEAFF
CDR3nt: TGTGCCAGCAGCCCAGGACTCGGTATTGGGTCTGAAGCTTTCTTT

v_gene: TRBV19
d_gene: TRBD1
j_gene: TRBJ2-2
abundance: many
CDR3aa: CASSPNTGGTTGELFF
CDR3nt: TGTGCCAGTAGCCCCAATACAGGGGGAACCACCGGGGAGCTGTTTTTT

v_gene: TRBV19
d_gene: TRBD1
j_gene: TRBJ1-1
abundance: many
CDR3aa: CALRDRVSAEAFF
CDR3nt: TGTGCGCTCCGGGACAGGGTAAGCGCTGAAGCTTTCTTT

v_gene: TRBV6-1
d_gene: -
j_gene: TRBJ2-2
abundance: many
CDR3aa: CASSGRYWGTANTGELFF
CDR3nt: TGTGCCAGCAGTGGTCGGTATTGGGGGACTGCGAACACCGGGGAGCTGTTTTTT

v_gene: TRBV12-5
d_gene: TRBD1
j_gene: TRBJ1-5
abundance: many
CDR3aa: CASGLDRDFNQPQHF
CDR3nt: TGTGCTAGTGGTCTGGACAGGGATTTTAATCAGCCCCAGCATTTT

v_gene: TRBV6-1
d_gene: -
j_gene: TRBJ1-1
abundance: many
CDR3aa: CAERLVMNTEAFF
CDR3nt: TGTGCTGAACGCCTGGTAATGAACACTGAAGCTTTCTTT

v_gene: TRBV13
d_gene: TRBD2
j_gene: TRBJ2-2
abundance: few
CDR3aa: CASSAPQGLAGGTGELSF
CDR3nt: TGTGCCAGCAGCGCACCACAAGGACTAGCGGGAGGCACCGGGGAGCTGTCTTTT

v_gene: TRBV27
d_gene: -
j_gene: TRBJ2-7
abundance: many
CDR3aa: CASRGFHEQYF
CDR3nt: TGTGCCAGCAGAGGGTTCCACGAGCAGTACTTC

v_gene: TRBV29-1
d_gene: TRBD1
j_gene: TRBJ1-5
abundance: many
CDR3aa: CSVQGTGGWNQPQHF
CDR3nt: TGCAGCGTTCAAGGGACAGGGGGCTGGAATCAGCCCCAGCATTTT

v_gene: TRBV6-5
d_gene: TRBD1
j_gene: TRBJ1-2
abundance: many
CDR3aa: CASSYEGAYGYTF
CDR3nt: TGTGCCAGCAGTTACGAGGGGGCCTATGGCTACACCTTC

v_gene: TRBV12-5
d_gene: -
j_gene: TRBJ1-1
abundance: many
CDR3aa: CASGLGNTEAFF
CDR3nt: TGTGCTAGTGGTTTGGGTAACACTGAAGCTTTCTTT

v_gene: TRBV4-1
d_gene: -
j_gene: TRBJ2-5
abundance: few
CDR3aa: CASSQDRGPLETQYF
CDR3nt: TGCGCCAGCAGCCAAGATAGGGGACCCCTGGAGACCCAGTACTTC

v_gene: TRBV28
d_gene: TRBD1
j_gene: TRBJ1-3
abundance: many
CDR3aa: CASSPGQGNGNTIYF
CDR3nt: TGTGCCAGCAGTCCGGGACAGGGGAACGGAAACACCATATATTTT

v_gene: TRBV28
d_gene: TRBD1
j_gene: TRBJ2-7
abundance: many
CDR3aa: CASSSAGTGGYEQYF
CDR3nt: TGTGCCAGCAGTTCCGCCGGGACAGGGGGATACGAGCAGTACTTC

v_gene: TRBV29-1
d_gene: TRBD2
j_gene: TRBJ2-7
abundance: many
CDR3aa: CSVTSGGTYEQYF
CDR3nt: TGCAGCGTAACTAGCGGGGGAACCTACGAGCAGTACTTC

v_gene: TRBV12-3/TRBV12-4
d_gene: -
j_gene: TRBJ2-2
abundance: many
CDR3aa: CASRRVNTGELFF
CDR3nt: TGTGCCAGCAGGCGGGTAAACACCGGGGAGCTGTTTTTT

v_gene: TRBV30
d_gene: TRBD2
j_gene: TRBJ2-5
abundance: -
CDR3aa: CAWSQGLAGSGKTQYF
CDR3nt: TGTGCCTGGAGTCAAGGACTAGCGGGATCCGGGAAGACCCAGTACTTC

v_gene: TRBV20-1
d_gene: TRBD1
j_gene: TRBJ1-5
abundance: many
CDR3aa: CSARDGTEYQPQHF
CDR3nt: TGCAGTGCTAGAGATGGGACAGAATATCAGCCCCAGCATTTT

v_gene: TRBV15
d_gene: -
j_gene: TRBJ1-2
abundance: -
CDR3aa: CATSSGTDYGYTF
CDR3nt: TGTGCCACCAGCAGCGGGACGGACTATGGCTACACCTTC

v_gene: TRBV20-1
d_gene: TRBD1
j_gene: TRBJ2-7
abundance: -
CDR3aa: CSAAGTGVYEQYF
CDR3nt: TGCAGTGCTGCCGGGACAGGGGTGTACGAGCAGTACTTC

v_gene: TRBV4-2
d_gene: -
j_gene: TRBJ1-5
abundance: -
CDR3aa: CASSKLDGGRPNQPQHF
CDR3nt: TGTGCCAGCAGCAAGCTTGACGGCGGACGGCCCAATCAGCCCCAGCATTTT

v_gene: TRBV12-3/TRBV12-4
d_gene: -
j_gene: TRBJ1-1
abundance: -
CDR3aa: CASTLGPGYEAFF
CDR3nt: TGTGCCAGCACCCTGGGTCCCGGCTATGAAGCTTTCTTT

v_gene: TRBV3-1
d_gene: -
j_gene: TRBJ1-1
abundance: -
CDR3aa: CASSPILGGHTEAFF
CDR3nt: TGTGCCAGCAGCCCGATCCTCGGGGGTCACACTGAAGCTTTCTTT

v_gene: TRBV28
d_gene: -
j_gene: TRBJ1-1
abundance: many
CDR3aa: CASTYSDGPMNTEAFF
CDR3nt: TGTGCCAGCACCTACTCGGACGGACCCATGAACACTGAAGCTTTCTTT

v_gene: TRBV27
d_gene: -
j_gene: TRBJ1-1
abundance: many
CDR3aa: CASSFVGGAGREAFF
CDR3nt: TGTGCCAGCAGTTTTGTGGGGGGCGCCGGCCGTGAAGCTTTCTTT

v_gene: TRBV30
d_gene: -
j_gene: TRBJ1-2
abundance: many
CDR3aa: CAWTGDSIVDYGYTF
CDR3nt: TGTGCCTGGACTGGGGATAGTATTGTAGACTATGGCTACACCTTC

v_gene: TRBV6-2/TRBV6-3
d_gene: -
j_gene: TRBJ2-7
abundance: many
CDR3aa: CASRDVDRKSSYEQYF
CDR3nt: TGTGCCAGCAGGGATGTCGACAGGAAAAGCTCCTACGAGCAGTACTTC

v_gene: TRBV28
d_gene: -
j_gene: TRBJ2-5
abundance: many
CDR3aa: CASSLDLVPQYF
CDR3nt: TGTGCCAGCAGTTTAGACCTCGTTCCCCAGTACTTC

v_gene: TRBV24-1
d_gene: TRBD2
j_gene: TRBJ2-5
abundance: -
CDR3aa: CATSDIAGGGETQYF
CDR3nt: TGTGCCACCAGTGATATAGCGGGAGGGGGAGAGACCCAGTACTTC

v_gene: TRBV12-5
d_gene: -
j_gene: TRBJ2-5
abundance: -
CDR3aa: CASGQTDRETQYF
CDR3nt: TGTGCTAGTGGTCAAACGGACAGAGAGACCCAGTACTTC

v_gene: TRBV12-3/TRBV12-4
d_gene: -
j_gene: TRBJ2-5
abundance: many
CDR3aa: CASSFLFTDQETQYF
CDR3nt: TGTGCCAGCAGTTTCTTGTTTACCGACCAAGAGACCCAGTACTTC

v_gene: TRBV15
d_gene: TRBD1
j_gene: TRBJ2-7
abundance: many
CDR3aa: CAASWDRGRSEQYF
CDR3nt: TGTGCCGCCAGCTGGGACAGGGGGCGAAGCGAGCAGTACTTC

v_gene: TRBV12-3/TRBV12-4
d_gene: -
j_gene: TRBJ2-7
abundance: many
CDR3aa: CASSPRGAGYEQYF
CDR3nt: TGTGCCAGCAGTCCTCGGGGGGCGGGCTACGAGCAGTACTTC

v_gene: TRBV6-5
d_gene: TRBD2
j_gene: TRBJ2-2
abundance: many
CDR3aa: CASSYGLAGGAGELFF
CDR3nt: TGTGCCAGCAGCTACGGACTAGCGGGAGGCGCCGGGGAGCTGTTTTTT